Following are 29 T cell receptor beta chains from one sample sequenced in a study of cytotoxic CD8 clonotypes in ibrutinib-treated CLL. Only in-frame clones appear in the TCRdb table, and some are missing; sequencing was by immunoSEQ multiplex PCR. The sample yields over 200,000 clones, 65% to 80% seen once. Sequenced here: PBMCs, sampled after 12 months of ibrutinib treatment. The receptors were sampled from a human donor with chronic lymphocytic leukemia.

The chain carries TRBV6-6 and TRBJ1-6; 9 nucleotides match TRBD1. The CDR3 loop spans 15 amino acids. Germline CDR1 reads MNHNY; CDR2 reads SVGAGI (reference sequence). The V segment lost 6 bases and the J segment 7 bases; nucleotides outside the gene matches: 7. CDR3 sequence reads: CASSRGQGRNSPLHF. The CDR3 DNA reads as TGTGCCAGCAGCCGGGGACAGGGTCGAAATTCACCCCTCCACTTT.

The chain couples TRBV7-9 to TRBJ1-1; D gene ambiguous. In germline, CDR1 is SEHNR, CDR2 FQNEAQ (reference sequence). This CDR3 spans 13 amino acids. The ends were cut back, 5 bases at V and 2 bases at J, with 9 bases in the middle. In DNA form, the CDR3 reads TGTGCCAGCAGCCCACGTCGTAACACTGAAGCTTTCTTT. This gives the protein CASSPRRNTEAFF.

In its sample, this clone was seen a few times. V is TRBV15 and J is TRBJ2-7; D perhaps matches TRBD2 (5 bases). CDR3 length: 13 residues. V was cut by 3 bases and J by 5 bases, with 11 bases left in between. Germline CDR1 and CDR2: LNHNV and YYDKDF (reference sequence). CDR3 DNA: TGTGCCACCAGCAGGAGGGTCAGTGACGAGCAGTACTTC. Amino acids: CATSRRVSDEQYF.

V gene TRBV28 combines with J gene TRBJ2-1; D uncertain. This CDR3 has 16 amino acids. V lost 6 bases and J 2 bases, leaving 17 bases between the germline ends. Germline CDR1 reads MDHEN; CDR2 reads SYDVKM. The CDR3 loop reads CASRATLPPTYNEQFF. The CDR3, as DNA: TGTGCCAGCAGAGCGACGCTACCCCCCACCTACAATGAGCAGTTCTTC.

The chain carries TRBV28 and TRBJ1-5; 8 nucleotides line up with TRBD1. The germline V gene encodes CDR1 MDHEN and CDR2 SYDVKM. The CDR3 sequence is 17 residues long. V shed 2 bases and J 4 bases; nucleotides not matched to a gene: 10. The CDR3 DNA sequence: TGTGCCAGCAGTTTAGTGGTCAGGGGGCACGGGAATCAGCCCCAGCATTTT. Translation gives CASSLVVRGHGNQPQHF.

This sequence joins TRBV6-5 and TRBJ1-2; TRBD1 matches at 8 bases. V trimming: 5 bases; J trimming: 7 bases; junction bases outside the gene matches: 3. The CDR3 is 12 amino acids. From germline, CDR1 is MNHEY and CDR2 SVGAGI. CDR3 DNA: TGTGCCAGCAGTGGACAGGGTCTTGGCTACACCTTC. It yields the protein CASSGQGLGYTF.

The chain carries TRBV19 and TRBJ1-4; TRBD1 might be the D (6 bases). CDR1 is LNHDA, CDR2 SQIVND, per germline (reference sequence). With 6 bases removed from V and 4 bases from J, the gap between germline ends came to 18 bases. This CDR3 is built from 16 residues. The CDR3 protein is CASRWGTTGINEKLFF. The CDR3 nucleotides read TGTGCCAGTAGATGGGGAACTACAGGGATTAATGAAAAACTGTTTTTT.

CDR3 amino acids: CAWSVRGPGELFF. Written as DNA, the CDR3 is TGTGCCTGGAGTGTCCGGGGGCCCGGGGAGCTGTTTTTT. The V and J genes are TRBV30 and TRBJ2-2; the D call may be TRBD1 or TRBD2 (6 bases each). Trimming removed 0 bases from V and 6 bases from J, with 8 bases in between. The V gene's germline CDR1 is GTSNPN and CDR2 SVGIG (reference sequence). The length of the CDR3 is 13 residues. The variable domain in full, with the rest retrieved from reference TRBV30 and TRBJ2-2, is SQTIHQWPATLVQPVGSPLSLECTVEGTSNPNLYWYRQAAGRGLQLLFYSVGIGQISSEVPQNLSASRPQDRQFILSSKKLLLSDSGFYLCAWSVRGPGELFFGEGSRLTVL.

The chain combines TRBV7-9 with TRBJ1-6, with D hard to call. CDR3 length: 14 amino acids. Trimming stripped 6 bases from V and 4 bases from J, with 10 bases between. Germline CDR1 and CDR2: SEHNR and FQNEAQ (reference sequence). CDR3 protein: CASSLQGYNSPLHF. The CDR3, as DNA: TGTGCCAGCAGTTTACAAGGTTATAATTCACCCCTCCACTTT.

The chain carries TRBV7-9 and TRBJ2-1; 8 positions agree with TRBD1. Losses at the gene ends were 4 bases for V and 9 bases for J; bases not matched to a gene: 5. Germline V gene lookup returns CDR1 SEHNR and CDR2 FQNEAQ (reference sequence). The CDR3 is made up of 13 amino acids. Here the CDR3 reads CASSSTGVTEQFF. The CDR3 region has the DNA TGTGCCAGCAGCTCGACAGGGGTGACTGAGCAGTTCTTC.

This rearrangement joins TRBV30 to TRBJ1-2; no clear D. The CDR3 has 13 amino acids. Germline values: CDR1 GTSNPN, CDR2 SVGIG (reference sequence). The V end was cut by 0 bases, the J end by 4 bases, with 9 bases between. This CDR3 reads CAWSVSGPYGYTF. CDR3 sequence (DNA): TGTGCCTGGAGTGTATCCGGGCCCTATGGCTACACCTTC.

This chain connects TRBV28 to TRBJ1-2; a weak D match, TRBD1 (6 bases). CDR1 and CDR2 (germline): MDHEN, SYDVKM. Trimming took 7 bases from V and 4 from J, leaving 16 bases between them. The CDR3 length is 14 residues. The CDR3 DNA follows: TGTGCCAGCACCCTGAGGGGGTTCACCTATGGCTACACCTTC. Amino acids: CASTLRGFTYGYTF.

The chain couples TRBV19 to TRBJ1-4; 8 bases are a match to TRBD1. V shed 7 bases and J 6 bases; nucleotides not matched to a gene: 7. Germline V gene data show CDR1 as LNHDA and CDR2 as SQIVND (reference sequence). The CDR3 has 14 amino acids. The CDR3 reads CASTQTGADEKLFF. DNA for the CDR3: TGTGCCAGTACCCAGACAGGGGCAGATGAAAAACTGTTTTTT.

This clone was counted only a few times. This chain joins TRBV4-1 and TRBJ1-4; 10 bases agree with TRBD1. The CDR3 contains 16 residues. With V trimmed by 7 bases and J by 4 bases, 9 bases remained unmatched. Per the germline V gene, CDR1 is MGHRA and CDR2 is YSYEKL. DNA of the CDR3: TGCGCCAGCAACCGTGGACAGGGGGGAATTAATGAAAAACTGTTTTTT. This translates into CASNRGQGGINEKLFF.

The chain has TRBV18 and TRBJ2-3; 8 bases line up with TRBD2. Looked up from germline, CDR1 is KGHSH and CDR2 is LQKENI. This CDR3 is built from 15 residues. The trim removed 6 bases at V and 3 bases at J, leaving 8 bases unmatched. The CDR3 DNA is TGTGCCAGCTCGCTCAGCGGGAGCATGACAGATACGCAGTATTTT. This encodes CASSLSGSMTDTQYF.

This chain links TRBV25-1 with TRBJ2-5, with D possibly being TRBD1 (5 bases). V gave up 2 bases and J gave up 5 bases, with 15 bases separating them. The CDR3 is 15 residues long. CDR1 MGHDK and CDR2 SYGVNS come from the germline V gene. CDR3 protein: CASSESAPGWETQYF. DNA for the CDR3: TGTGCCAGCAGTGAAAGCGCGCCAGGGTGGGAGACCCAGTACTTC.

The chain is built from TRBV19 and TRBJ1-3; unclear D gene. This CDR3 is 15 amino acids long. Germline V gives CDR1 LNHDA, CDR2 SQIVND (reference sequence). V was shortened by 3 bases and J by 2 bases, with 11 bases between the two germline ends. CDR3 DNA: TGTGCCAGTAGTATGGAAGGGCTTACTGGAAACACCATATATTTT. As protein: CASSMEGLTGNTIYF. The whole variable domain, remainder taken from reference TRBV19 and TRBJ1-3, is DGGITQSPKYLFRKEGQNVTLSCEQNLNHDAMYWYRQDPGQGLRLIYYSQIVNDFQKGDIAEGYSVSREKKESFPLTVTSAQKNPTAFYLCASSMEGLTGNTIYFGEGSWLTVV.

This clone showed up just a few times. The chain combines TRBV30 with TRBJ1-5; no reliable D call. The V gene lost 3 bases and the J gene lost 8 bases, with 14 bases spanning the gap. Germline assignment: CDR1 GTSNPN and CDR2 SVGIG (reference sequence). This CDR3 is built from 13 residues. In nucleotides, the CDR3 is TGTGCCTGGAGCGACCACCGAGGGAAGCCCCAGCATTTT. Residues: CAWSDHRGKPQHF.

This clone has just a few counts. The chain uses TRBV6-5 and TRBJ1-2; TRBD1 matches at 7 bases. The germline V gene has CDR1 MNHEY and CDR2 SVGAGI. This CDR3 region has 13 residues. Trimming at V came to 2 bases and at J to 6 bases, leaving 3 bases not matched to a gene. CDR3 in DNA: TGTGCCAGCAGTTACAAGGGGGCCCATGGCTACACCTTC. The encoded protein is CASSYKGAHGYTF.

This clone came up a few times. This chain joins TRBV30 and TRBJ1-2; 8 nucleotides agree with TRBD1. This CDR3 spans 15 amino acids. The trim removed 2 bases at V and 4 bases at J, leaving 9 bases unmatched. CDR1 is GTSNPN, CDR2 SVGIG, per germline (reference sequence). The CDR3 DNA sequence: TGTGCCTGGAGTACTCACCAGGGACAGGTCTATGGCTACACCTTC. Protein: CAWSTHQGQVYGYTF.

The gene calls are TRBV11-2 and TRBJ2-5; D may be TRBD1 (6 bases). CDR1 and CDR2 from the germline V gene are SGHAT and FQNNGV. There are 17 residues in the CDR3. V was pared by 1 base and J by 4 bases, with 19 bases between. DNA of the CDR3: TGTGCCAGCAGCTTAGCAGTTGTGGGCAGGGGAAGAGAGACCCAGTACTTC. Its protein product is CASSLAVVGRGRETQYF.

This clone was counted between two and nine times. V is TRBV7-3 and J is TRBJ2-7; tentatively, D is TRBD1 or TRBD2 (5 bases each). Germline CDR1 and CDR2: SGHTA and FQGTGA. The CDR3 length is 13 residues. V was clipped by 5 bases and J by 7 bases, with 15 bases between them. The CDR3 protein is CASSPMLREEQYF. DNA for the CDR3: TGTGCCAGCAGCCCAATGCTCAGGGAGGAGCAGTACTTC.

The chain recombines TRBV5-1 with TRBJ2-5; tentatively, D is TRBD1 or TRBD2 (6 bases each). CDR3 size: 16 residues. CDR1 SGHRS and CDR2 YFSETQ come from the germline V gene. With 5 bases removed from V and 1 base from J, the gap between germline ends came to 18 bases. The CDR3 bases are TGCGCCAGCAGTCTTGGAGGGTCGACAGGCCAAGAGACCCAGTACTTC. Encoded protein: CASSLGGSTGQETQYF.

Comments on this clone: One end of the junction varies from germline; a read error may be responsible. This chain connects TRBV7-7 to TRBJ2-5, with a possible D match to TRBD2 (5 bases). Judging by the DNA end, TRBJ2-7 fits better; the J call may be wrong. This CDR3 is built from 13 residues. Per the germline V gene, CDR1 is SSHAT and CDR2 is FNYEAQ (reference sequence). The DNA of the CDR3 is TGTGCTAGCAGCTTAGCGACGTCCTACGAGCAGTACTTC. Amino acids: CASSLATSYEQYF.

This clone was seen a handful of times. The chain recombines TRBV4-1 with TRBJ2-1; D is uncertain. Germline V lookup: CDR1 MGHRA, CDR2 YSYEKL. V dropped 0 bases and J dropped 0 bases, with 6 bases sitting between them. There are 15 residues in the CDR3. The CDR3 reads CASSQEGYSYNEQFF. Written as DNA, the CDR3 is TGCGCCAGCAGCCAAGAAGGCTACTCCTACAATGAGCAGTTCTTC.

This clone was seen a single time. The chain recombines TRBV6-5 with TRBJ2-7, with 7 bases lining up with TRBD1. Per germline, CDR1 MNHEY and CDR2 SVGAGI. This CDR3 contains 13 residues. V was pared by 5 bases and J by 2 bases, with 3 bases of the junction left unmatched. CDR3 loop: CASSEQGTYEQYF. In DNA, the CDR3 is TGTGCCAGCAGTGAACAGGGGACCTACGAGCAGTACTTC.

The chain links TRBV27 to TRBJ2-7; D is ambiguous. Germline values: CDR1 MNHEY, CDR2 SMNVEV (reference sequence). This CDR3 comprises 13 residues. The V and J ends lost 3 bases and 2 bases respectively, with 8 bases between them. Written as DNA, the CDR3 is TGTGCCAGCAGTTTGTCAACACCCTACGAGCAGTACTTC. It translates to CASSLSTPYEQYF.

The rearrangement joins TRBV7-2 to TRBJ2-1, with D hard to call. There are 12 residues in the CDR3. CDR1 and CDR2 (germline): SGHTA, FQGNSA. V gave up 1 base and J gave up 10 bases, with 8 bases separating them. CDR3 nucleotides: TGTGCCAGCAGCTTAGATCGCAGGGAGCAGTTCTTC. Translated, it gives CASSLDRREQFF.

The chain uses TRBV2 and TRBJ2-5, with TRBD2 identical over 11 bases. From germline, CDR1 is SNHLY and CDR2 FYNNEI. This CDR3 region has 16 residues. Trimming removed 6 bases from V and 3 bases from J; junction bases left unmatched: 9. As DNA, the CDR3 is TGTGCCAGCAGCCCCGGTCCTAGCGGGGGGAAAGAGACCCAGTACTTC. It codes for CASSPGPSGGKETQYF. Based on the CDR3 plus reference TRBV2 and TRBJ2-5, the full variable domain is EPEVTQTPSHQVTQMGQEVILRCVPISNHLYFYWYRQILGQKVEFLVSFYNNEISEKSEIFDDQFSVERPDGSNFTLKIRSTKLEDSAMYFCASSPGPSGGKETQYFGPGTRLLVL.